These T cell receptor beta chains were read from a single sample in a study of T cell repertoires in cytomegalovirus infection. TCRdb redid the calling of the reads with MiXCR, one entry per CDR3 protein. Among approximately 750,000 distinct CDR3 sequences listed, 35% were seen once. Sequencing used PBMCs. The receptor set was obtained from a human donor in good health (CMV status not recorded). Some clones in this sample may be carry-over from other donors' samples. CDR3s include the opening cysteine and the closing phenylalanine or tryptophan. Each record gives: J gene, CDR3 length, V gene, D gene, CDR3 protein. D genes are given only for firm matches.

>TRBJ2-1|17|TRBV7-2|TRBD2
CASSFGAGRGAYNEQFF
>TRBJ2-7|11|TRBV12-3/TRBV12-4|NA
CASGLRYEQYF
>TRBJ2-3|15|TRBV11-1|NA
CASSTGTHNLDTQYF
>TRBJ2-7|13|TRBV5-1|NA
CASSLDGAGEQYF
>TRBJ1-5|14|TRBV20-1|NA
CSARDAHSNQPQHF
>TRBJ2-5|15|TRBV18|NA
CASSPLPTAQETQYF
>TRBJ1-5|12|TRBV2|NA
CASSEGIQPQHF
>TRBJ2-7|14|TRBV6-5|NA
CASSYSSRPYEQYF
>TRBJ1-1|13|TRBV12-3/TRBV12-4|NA
CASRGLVNTEAFF
>TRBJ1-2|17|TRBV5-1|NA
CASRFGWDLTWDYGYTF
>TRBJ2-4|15|TRBV18|TRBD2
CASSPLAWRENIQYF
>TRBJ2-1|13|TRBV12-3/TRBV12-4|NA
CASISRGNNEQFF
>TRBJ2-1|14|TRBV7-2|TRBD2
CASSLRTSIYEQFF
>TRBJ1-5|12|TRBV11-2|NA
CASSSRDQPPHF
>TRBJ1-2|13|TRBV10-3|NA
CAISDRESHGYTF
>TRBJ2-7|15|TRBV28|TRBD1
CASSSLGQGAYEQYF
>TRBJ2-1|13|TRBV7-2|TRBD2
CASSLGYSGSEFF
>TRBJ2-1|16|TRBV4-1|TRBD1
CASSQELQGVPPWQFF
>TRBJ2-2|15|TRBV19|NA
CASSTRMGARGELFF
>TRBJ2-7|16|TRBV28|NA
CASSFGGGRSSYEQYF
>TRBJ2-7|11|TRBV20-1|NA
CSASISYEQYF
>TRBJ2-1|15|TRBV24-1|TRBD2
CATGLAGYNANEQFF
>TRBJ1-2|13|TRBV19|NA
CASSVNRVNGYTF
>TRBJ1-1|15|TRBV10-3|TRBD1
CAISATDRGQNEAFF
>TRBJ1-2|14|TRBV11-2|NA
CASSLGPPNYGYTF
>TRBJ1-1|16|TRBV7-9|TRBD1
CASSEYRGRGWTKAFF
>TRBJ1-2|15|TRBV27|NA
CASTLRSTGGYGYTF
>TRBJ2-3|16|TRBV12-3/TRBV12-4|TRBD2
CASSDPRAGGTDTQYF
>TRBJ1-2|13|TRBV11-2|NA
CASSGASRYGYTF
>TRBJ1-2|13|TRBV7-2|NA
CASSLLNARGYTF
>TRBJ1-6|17|TRBV28|NA
CASSLILGRGGNSPLHF
>TRBJ2-3|17|TRBV12-3/TRBV12-4|TRBD2
CASTQVTSGGGTDTQYF
>TRBJ2-3|16|TRBV28|TRBD1
CASSGRGQRGTDTQYF